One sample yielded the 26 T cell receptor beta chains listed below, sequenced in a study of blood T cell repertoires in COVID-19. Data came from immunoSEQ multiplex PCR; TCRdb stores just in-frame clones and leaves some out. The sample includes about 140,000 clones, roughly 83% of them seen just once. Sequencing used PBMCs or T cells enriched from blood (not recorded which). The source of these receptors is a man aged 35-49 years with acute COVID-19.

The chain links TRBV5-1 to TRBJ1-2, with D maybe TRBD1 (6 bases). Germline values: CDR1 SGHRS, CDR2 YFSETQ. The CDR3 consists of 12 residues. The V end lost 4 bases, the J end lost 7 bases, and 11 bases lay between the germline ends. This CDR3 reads CASSDTGSGYTF. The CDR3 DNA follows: TGCGCCAGCAGCGATACAGGGTCTGGCTACACCTTC.

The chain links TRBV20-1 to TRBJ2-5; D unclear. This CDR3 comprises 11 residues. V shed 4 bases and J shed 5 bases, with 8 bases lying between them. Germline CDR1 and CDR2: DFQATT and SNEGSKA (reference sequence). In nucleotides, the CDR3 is TGCAGTGCTACGATCAGGGAGACCCAGTACTTC. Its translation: CSATIRETQYF.

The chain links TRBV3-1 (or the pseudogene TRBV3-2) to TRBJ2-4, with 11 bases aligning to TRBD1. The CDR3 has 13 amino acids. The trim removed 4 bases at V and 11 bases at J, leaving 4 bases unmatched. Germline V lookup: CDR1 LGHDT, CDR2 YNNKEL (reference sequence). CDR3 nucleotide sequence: TGTGCCAGCAGCCTTGGACAGGGGGCACTTCAGTACTTC. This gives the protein CASSLGQGALQYF.

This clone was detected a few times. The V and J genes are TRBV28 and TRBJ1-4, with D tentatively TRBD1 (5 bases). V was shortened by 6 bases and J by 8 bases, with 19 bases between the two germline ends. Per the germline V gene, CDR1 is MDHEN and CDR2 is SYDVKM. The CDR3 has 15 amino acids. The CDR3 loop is CASSPLGGAAEKLFF. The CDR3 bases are TGTGCCAGCAGCCCTCTCGGCGGGGCGGCGGAAAAACTGTTTTTT.

The CDR3 spells CASSATSGDPYEQYF. The CDR3 DNA reads as TGTGCCAGCAGCGCCACTAGCGGGGATCCCTACGAGCAGTACTTC. The chain uses TRBV3-1 (or the pseudogene TRBV3-2) and TRBJ2-7; the match to TRBD2 covers 10 bases. Germline values: CDR1 LGHDT, CDR2 YNNKEL (reference sequence). The V segment lost 5 bases and the J segment 2 bases; nucleotides outside the gene matches: 6. The CDR3 is 15 residues long.

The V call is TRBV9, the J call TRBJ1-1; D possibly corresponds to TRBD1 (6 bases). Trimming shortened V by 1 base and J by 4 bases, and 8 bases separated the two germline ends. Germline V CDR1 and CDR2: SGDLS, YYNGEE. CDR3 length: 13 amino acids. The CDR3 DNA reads TGTGCCAGCAGCGTAACAGGGATCACTGAAGCTTTCTTT. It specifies CASSVTGITEAFF.

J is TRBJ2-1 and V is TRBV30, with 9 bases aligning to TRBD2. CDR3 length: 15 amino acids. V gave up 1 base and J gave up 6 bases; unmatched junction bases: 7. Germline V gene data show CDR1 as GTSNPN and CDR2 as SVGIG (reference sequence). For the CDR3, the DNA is TGTGCCTGGAGTGGGCTAGCGGGAATGGGCAATGAGCAGTTCTTC. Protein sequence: CAWSGLAGMGNEQFF.

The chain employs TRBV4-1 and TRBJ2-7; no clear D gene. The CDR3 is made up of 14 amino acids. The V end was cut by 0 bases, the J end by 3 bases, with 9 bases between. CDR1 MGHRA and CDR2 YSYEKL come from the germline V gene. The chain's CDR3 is CASSQDRVGYEQYF. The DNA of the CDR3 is TGCGCCAGCAGCCAAGATCGGGTGGGCTACGAGCAGTACTTC.

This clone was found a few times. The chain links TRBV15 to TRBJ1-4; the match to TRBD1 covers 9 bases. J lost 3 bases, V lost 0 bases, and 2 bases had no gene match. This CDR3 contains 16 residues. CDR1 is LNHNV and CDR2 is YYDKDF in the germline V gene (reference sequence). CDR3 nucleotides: TGTGCCACCAGCAGAGATCGACAGGGGGCTAATGAAAAACTGTTTTTT. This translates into CATSRDRQGANEKLFF.

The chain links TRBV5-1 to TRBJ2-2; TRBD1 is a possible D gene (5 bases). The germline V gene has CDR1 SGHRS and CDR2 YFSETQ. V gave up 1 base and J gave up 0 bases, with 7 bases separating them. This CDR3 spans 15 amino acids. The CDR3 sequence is CASSLYRSNTGELFF. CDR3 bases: TGCGCCAGCAGCTTGTACAGGTCGAACACCGGGGAGCTGTTTTTT.

The CDR3 region has the DNA TGTGCCAGCAGTTTATCAGGGAGAGGAACTGAAGCTTTCTTT. Translated, it gives CASSLSGRGTEAFF. The chain is built from TRBV27 and TRBJ1-1, with D unclear. Germline V gene sequence: CDR1 MNHEY, CDR2 SMNVEV (reference sequence). The CDR3 spans 14 residues. V was pared by 0 bases and J by 5 bases, with 10 bases between.

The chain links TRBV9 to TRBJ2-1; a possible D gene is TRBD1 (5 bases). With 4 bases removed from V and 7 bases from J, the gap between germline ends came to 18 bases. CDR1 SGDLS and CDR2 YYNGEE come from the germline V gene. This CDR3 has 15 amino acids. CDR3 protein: CASSPEVPGKNEQFF. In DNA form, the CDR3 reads TGTGCCAGCAGCCCAGAGGTACCAGGGAAGAATGAGCAGTTCTTC.

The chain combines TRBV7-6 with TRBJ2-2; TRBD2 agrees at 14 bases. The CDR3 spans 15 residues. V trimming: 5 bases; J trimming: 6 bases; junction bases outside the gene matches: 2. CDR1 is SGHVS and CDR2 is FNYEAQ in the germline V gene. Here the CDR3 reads CASSATSGRAGELFF. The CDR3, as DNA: TGTGCCAGCAGCGCGACTAGCGGGAGGGCCGGGGAGCTGTTTTTT.

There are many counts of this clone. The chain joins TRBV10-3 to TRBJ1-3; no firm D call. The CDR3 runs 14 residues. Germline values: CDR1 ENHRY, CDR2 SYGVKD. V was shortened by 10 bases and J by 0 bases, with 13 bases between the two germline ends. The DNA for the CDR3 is TGTGCCACCCTGGGCCTGAACTCTGGAAACACCATATATTTT. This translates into CATLGLNSGNTIYF.

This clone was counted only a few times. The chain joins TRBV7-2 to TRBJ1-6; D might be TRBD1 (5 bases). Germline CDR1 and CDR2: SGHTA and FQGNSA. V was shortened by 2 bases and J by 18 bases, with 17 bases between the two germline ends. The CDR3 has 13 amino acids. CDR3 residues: CASSLPKKTVSHF. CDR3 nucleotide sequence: TGTGCCAGCAGCTTACCTAAAAAGACAGTATCCCACTTT. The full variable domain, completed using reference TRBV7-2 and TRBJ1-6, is GAGVSQSPSNKVTEKGKDVELRCDPISGHTALYWYRQSLGQGLEFLIYFQGNSAPDKSGLPSDRFSAERTGGSVSTLTIQRTQQEDSAVYLCASSLPKKTVSHFGNGTRLTVT.

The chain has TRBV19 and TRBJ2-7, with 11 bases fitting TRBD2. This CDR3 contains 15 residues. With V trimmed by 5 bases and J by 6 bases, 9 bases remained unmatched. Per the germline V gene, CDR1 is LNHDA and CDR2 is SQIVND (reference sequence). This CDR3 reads CASSGGLAGTLEQYF. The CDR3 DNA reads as TGTGCCAGTAGTGGCGGACTAGCGGGTACCCTCGAGCAGTACTTC.

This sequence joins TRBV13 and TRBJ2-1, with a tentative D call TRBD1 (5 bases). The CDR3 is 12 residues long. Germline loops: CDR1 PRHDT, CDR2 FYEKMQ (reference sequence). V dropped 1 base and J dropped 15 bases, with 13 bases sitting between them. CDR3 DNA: TGTGCCAGCAGCTTAGTGGCAGGGTGGGTGTTCTTC. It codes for CASSLVAGWVFF.

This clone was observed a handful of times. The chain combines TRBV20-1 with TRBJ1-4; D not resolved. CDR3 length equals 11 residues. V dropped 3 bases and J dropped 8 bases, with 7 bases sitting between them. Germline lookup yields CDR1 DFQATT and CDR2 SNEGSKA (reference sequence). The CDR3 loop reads CSASTREKLFF. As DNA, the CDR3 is TGCAGTGCTAGTACGCGGGAAAAACTGTTTTTT.

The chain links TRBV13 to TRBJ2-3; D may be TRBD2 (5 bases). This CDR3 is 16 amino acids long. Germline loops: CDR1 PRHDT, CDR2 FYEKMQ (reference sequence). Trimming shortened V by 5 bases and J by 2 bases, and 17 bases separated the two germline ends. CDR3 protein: CASSRRGAGVTDTQYF. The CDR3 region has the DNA TGTGCCAGCAGCCGCCGAGGCGCGGGCGTCACAGATACGCAGTATTTT.

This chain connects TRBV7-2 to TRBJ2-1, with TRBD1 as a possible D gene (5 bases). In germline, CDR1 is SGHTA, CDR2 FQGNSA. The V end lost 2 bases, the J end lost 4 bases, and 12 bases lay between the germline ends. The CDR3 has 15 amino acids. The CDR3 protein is CASSLTGARYNEQFF. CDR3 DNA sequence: TGTGCCAGCAGCTTAACTGGGGCGCGGTACAATGAGCAGTTCTTC. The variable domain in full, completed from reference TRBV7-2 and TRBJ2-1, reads GAGVSQSPSNKVTEKGKDVELRCDPISGHTALYWYRQSLGQGLEFLIYFQGNSAPDKSGLPSDRFSAERTGGSVSTLTIQRTQQEDSAVYLCASSLTGARYNEQFFGPGTRLTVL.

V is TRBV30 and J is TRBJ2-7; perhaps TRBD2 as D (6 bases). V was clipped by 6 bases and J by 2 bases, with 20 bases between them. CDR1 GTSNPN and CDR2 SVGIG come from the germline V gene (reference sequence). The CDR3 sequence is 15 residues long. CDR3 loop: CACSRGLTAAYEQYF. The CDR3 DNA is TGTGCCTGTTCTAGGGGACTCACGGCCGCCTACGAGCAGTACTTC.

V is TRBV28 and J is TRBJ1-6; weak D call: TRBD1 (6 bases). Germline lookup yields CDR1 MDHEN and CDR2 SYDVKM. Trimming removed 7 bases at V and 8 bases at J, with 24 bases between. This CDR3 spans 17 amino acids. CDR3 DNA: TGTGCCAGCACCCCCTTGGGGGCCTCATGGGTGGATTCACCCCTCCACTTT. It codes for CASTPLGASWVDSPLHF.

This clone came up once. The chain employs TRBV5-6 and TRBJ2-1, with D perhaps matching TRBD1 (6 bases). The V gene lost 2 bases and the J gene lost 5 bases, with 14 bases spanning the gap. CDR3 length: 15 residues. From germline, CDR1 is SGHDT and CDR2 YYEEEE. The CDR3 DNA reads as TGTGCCAGCAGCTTAATCGGGACACTAAACAATGAGCAGTTCTTC. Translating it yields CASSLIGTLNNEQFF.

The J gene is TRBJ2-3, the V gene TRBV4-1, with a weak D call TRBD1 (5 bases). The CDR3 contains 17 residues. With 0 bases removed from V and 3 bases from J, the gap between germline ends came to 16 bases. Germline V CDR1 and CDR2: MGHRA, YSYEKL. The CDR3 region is CASSQDHGRAWTDTQYF. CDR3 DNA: TGCGCCAGCAGCCAAGATCACGGCAGGGCGTGGACAGATACGCAGTATTTT.

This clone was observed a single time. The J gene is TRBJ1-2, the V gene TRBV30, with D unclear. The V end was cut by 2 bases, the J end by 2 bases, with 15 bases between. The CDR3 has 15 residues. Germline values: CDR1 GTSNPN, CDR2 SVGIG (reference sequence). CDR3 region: CAWSRRAAENYGYTF. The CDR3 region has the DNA TGTGCCTGGAGTCGACGAGCAGCGGAGAACTATGGCTACACCTTC.

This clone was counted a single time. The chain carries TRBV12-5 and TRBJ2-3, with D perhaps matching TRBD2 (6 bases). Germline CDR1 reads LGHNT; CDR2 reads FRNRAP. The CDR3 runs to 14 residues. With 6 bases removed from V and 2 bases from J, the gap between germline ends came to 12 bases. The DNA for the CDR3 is TGTGCTAGTGGGGGGGGATTTCTCACAGATACGCAGTATTTT. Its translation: CASGGGFLTDTQYF.